The 12 T cell receptor beta chains below all came from one sample that was sequenced in a study of T cell responses to AZD1222 COVID-19 vaccine. The repertoire was sequenced with immunoSEQ multiplex PCR; TCRdb's copy has only in-frame clones and lacks some. The sample records under 130,000 clones, around 90% being singletons. Sequences were derived from peripheral blood, sampled on day 0 of AZD1222 vaccination. These receptors were obtained from an adult in good health.

V gene TRBV5-5 combines with J gene TRBJ1-4; TRBD1 matches 7 bases. The CDR3 contains 15 residues. V gave up 3 bases and J gave up 3 bases; unmatched junction bases: 5. CDR1 is SGHKS, CDR2 YYEKEE, per germline (reference sequence). The CDR3 here is CASSSGQVANEKLFF. The CDR3 DNA is TGTGCCAGCAGCTCCGGACAGGTGGCTAATGAAAAACTGTTTTTT.

This clone occurred once. V usage is TRBV27 and J usage is TRBJ1-2; a weak D match, TRBD1 (6 bases). The germline gives CDR1 MNHEY, CDR2 SMNVEV (reference sequence). V was shortened by 2 bases and J by 3 bases, with 10 bases between the two germline ends. The CDR3 is 14 amino acids. The CDR3 region is CASSLRGGDYGYTF. The CDR3 DNA follows: TGTGCCAGCAGTTTAAGGGGGGGTGACTATGGCTACACCTTC.

The rearrangement uses TRBV2 and TRBJ1-2; 8 bases are shared with TRBD1. This CDR3 region has 15 residues. V lost 4 bases and J lost 3; bases outside the gene matches: 7. The germline CDR1 and CDR2 sequences are SNHLY and FYNNEI. The CDR3, as DNA: TGTGCCAGCAGTGTCGGACAGGGAGGGCACTATGGCTACACCTTC. Translation: CASSVGQGGHYGYTF.

V and J are TRBV28 and TRBJ1-1; no clear D. Trimming cost V 3 bases and J 5 bases, with 16 bases left between them. Germline values: CDR1 MDHEN, CDR2 SYDVKM. This CDR3 contains 15 residues. The CDR3 is CASSLKGATLTEAFF. DNA of the CDR3: TGTGCCAGCAGTTTGAAAGGTGCCACGCTGACTGAAGCTTTCTTT.

The gene calls are TRBV11-3 and TRBJ2-1; D possibly corresponds to TRBD2 (5 bases). CDR3 length: 15 residues. Germline loops: CDR1 SGHNT, CDR2 YENEEA. Trimming took 5 bases from V and 0 from J, leaving 11 bases between them. The CDR3 DNA reads TGTGCCAGCAGCCGAGGAGAGGGCTCCTACAATGAGCAGTTCTTC. Protein sequence: CASSRGEGSYNEQFF.

The chain employs TRBV21-1 and TRBJ2-7. TRBV21-1 is shown as a pseudogene. The length of the CDR3 is 17 residues. CDR3 in amino acids: CASSKAIPSGVPHEQYF. CDR3 sequence (DNA): TGTGCCAGCAGCAAAGCGATTCCATCGGGCGTACCCCACGAGCAGTACTTC.

The table lists this clone with a count of one. The rearrangement joins TRBV19 to TRBJ1-1; D possibly corresponds to TRBD1 (5 bases). This CDR3 region has 13 residues. Trimming left V 2 bases short and J 1 base short, with 5 bases between. The germline gives CDR1 LNHDA, CDR2 SQIVND (reference sequence). DNA for the CDR3: TGTGCCAGTAGTATACAGGGGAACACTGAAGCTTTCTTT. This codes for CASSIQGNTEAFF.

The chain has TRBV7-8 and TRBJ1-5, with a weak D call TRBD1 (5 bases). CDR1 is SGHVS, CDR2 FQNEAQ, per germline. Trimming shortened V by 3 bases and J by 6 bases, and 15 bases separated the two germline ends. The CDR3 loop spans 15 amino acids. Here the CDR3 reads CASSLSGTRGQPQHF. In DNA form, the CDR3 reads TGTGCCAGCAGCTTGTCAGGGACTAGAGGTCAGCCCCAGCATTTT.

The chain links TRBV7-2 to TRBJ2-2; D is unclear. Germline V CDR1 and CDR2: SGHTA, FQGNSA. CDR3 length: 16 amino acids. V was clipped by 4 bases and J by 7 bases, with 19 bases between them. The CDR3 nucleotides read TGTGCCAGCAGCTCTGGAGATATCCGGTTGGGCGGGGAGCTGTTTTTT. Its protein is CASSSGDIRLGGELFF. The complete variable domain, with remaining parts taken from reference TRBV7-2 and TRBJ2-2, reads GAGVSQSPSNKVTEKGKDVELRCDPISGHTALYWYRQSLGQGLEFLIYFQGNSAPDKSGLPSDRFSAERTGGSVSTLTIQRTQQEDSAVYLCASSSGDIRLGGELFFGEGSRLTVL.

This clone occurred once. This sequence joins TRBV11-2 and TRBJ1-1, with 7 bases aligning to TRBD1. This CDR3 comprises 13 residues. Looked up from germline, CDR1 is SGHAT and CDR2 is FQNNGV. V shed 8 bases, J shed 0 bases, and the junction held 3 bases outside the gene matches. The CDR3 sequence is CASRRGLNTEAFF. CDR3 coding DNA: TGTGCCAGCCGCAGGGGGTTGAACACTGAAGCTTTCTTT.

The gene calls are TRBV7-3 and TRBJ2-1; D gene unclear. V lost 1 base and J 8 bases, leaving 12 bases between the germline ends. The V gene's germline CDR1 is SGHTA and CDR2 FQGTGA. The CDR3 is 14 residues long. The CDR3 DNA reads as TGTGCCAGCAGCTTAATGCCTAATCTGGATGAGCAGTTCTTC. Encoded protein: CASSLMPNLDEQFF.

The rearrangement joins TRBV7-2 to TRBJ2-1; perhaps TRBD2 as D (6 bases). There are 16 residues in the CDR3. The V gene lost 1 base and the J gene lost 0 bases, with 10 bases spanning the gap. Germline V gene data show CDR1 as SGHTA and CDR2 as FQGNSA. CDR3 sequence reads: CASSLEGTGSYNEQFF. The CDR3 DNA reads as TGTGCCAGCAGCTTAGAGGGGACTGGCTCCTACAATGAGCAGTTCTTC.